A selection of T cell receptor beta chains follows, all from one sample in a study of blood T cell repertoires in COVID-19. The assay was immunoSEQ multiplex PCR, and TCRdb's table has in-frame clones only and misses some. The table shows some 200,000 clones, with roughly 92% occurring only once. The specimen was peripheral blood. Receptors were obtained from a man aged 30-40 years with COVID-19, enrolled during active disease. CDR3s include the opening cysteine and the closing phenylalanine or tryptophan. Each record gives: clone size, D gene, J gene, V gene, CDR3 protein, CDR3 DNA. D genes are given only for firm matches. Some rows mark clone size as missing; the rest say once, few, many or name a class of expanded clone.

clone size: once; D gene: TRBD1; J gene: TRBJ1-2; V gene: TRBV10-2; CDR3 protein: CASRRQGDFYGYTF; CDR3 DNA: TGCGCCAGCAGGCGACAGGGGGACTTCTATGGCTACACCTTC
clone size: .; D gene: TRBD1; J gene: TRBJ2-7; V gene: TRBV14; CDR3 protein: CASSQENLWQGATYEQYF; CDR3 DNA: TGTGCCAGCAGCCAAGAAAACTTGTGGCAGGGGGCGACCTACGAGCAGTACTTC
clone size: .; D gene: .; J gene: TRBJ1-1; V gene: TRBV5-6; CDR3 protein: CASSPEGRAVNTEAFF; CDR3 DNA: TGTGCCAGCAGCCCCGAAGGGAGGGCTGTGAACACTGAAGCTTTCTTT
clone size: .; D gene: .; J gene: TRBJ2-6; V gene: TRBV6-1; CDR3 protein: CASSASGQNGANVLTF; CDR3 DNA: TGTGCCAGCAGTGCCTCGGGACAAAATGGGGCCAACGTCCTGACTTTC
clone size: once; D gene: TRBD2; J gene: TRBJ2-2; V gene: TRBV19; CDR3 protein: CASRTLGGTTGELFF; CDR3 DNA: TGTGCCAGTAGAACCCTCGGGGGGACTACCGGGGAGCTGTTTTTT
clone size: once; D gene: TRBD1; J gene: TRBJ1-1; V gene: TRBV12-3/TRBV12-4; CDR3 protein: CASSYRGGTEAFF; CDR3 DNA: TGTGCCAGCAGTTATCGAGGGGGCACGGAAGCTTTCTTT
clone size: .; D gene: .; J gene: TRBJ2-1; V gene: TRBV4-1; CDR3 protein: CASSQDPGRFHNEQFF; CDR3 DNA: TGCGCCAGCAGCCAAGATCCGGGGAGGTTTCACAATGAGCAGTTCTTC
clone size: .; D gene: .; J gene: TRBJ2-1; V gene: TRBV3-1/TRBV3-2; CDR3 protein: CASSQDSTTYNEQFF; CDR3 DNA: TGTGCCAGCAGCCAAGATAGTACCACCTACAATGAGCAGTTCTTC
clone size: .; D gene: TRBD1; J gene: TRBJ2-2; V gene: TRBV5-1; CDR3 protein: CASSLSGGGFGELFF; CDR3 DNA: TGCGCCAGCAGCTTGTCAGGGGGCGGCTTCGGGGAGCTGTTTTTT
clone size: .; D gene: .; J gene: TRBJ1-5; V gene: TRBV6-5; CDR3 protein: CASNLQSSNQPQHF; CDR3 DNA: TGTGCCAGCAACCTACAGAGCAGCAATCAGCCCCAGCATTTT
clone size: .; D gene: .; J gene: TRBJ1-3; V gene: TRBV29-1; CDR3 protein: CSVASARGNTIYF; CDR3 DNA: TGCAGCGTTGCATCTGCGAGAGGAAACACCATATATTTT
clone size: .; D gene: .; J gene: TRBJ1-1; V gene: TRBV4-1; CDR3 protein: CASSQVYSMNTEAFF; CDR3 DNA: TGCGCCAGCAGCCAAGTTTACTCCATGAACACTGAAGCTTTCTTT
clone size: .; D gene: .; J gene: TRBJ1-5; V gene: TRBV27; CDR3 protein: CASSLGAGFGQPQHF; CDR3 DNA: TGTGCCAGCAGTTTAGGGGCAGGGTTTGGTCAGCCCCAGCATTTT
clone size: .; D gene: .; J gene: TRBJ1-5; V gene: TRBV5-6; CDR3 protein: CASSVSGNQPQHF; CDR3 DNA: TGTGCCAGCAGTGTTTCAGGAAATCAGCCCCAGCATTTT
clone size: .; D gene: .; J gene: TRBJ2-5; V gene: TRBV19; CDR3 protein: CASSMGATSQETQYF; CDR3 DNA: TGTGCCAGTAGTATGGGGGCCACCTCCCAAGAGACCCAGTACTTC
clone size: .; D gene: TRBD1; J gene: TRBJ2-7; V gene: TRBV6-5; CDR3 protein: CASSSGGQGIYEQYF; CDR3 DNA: TGTGCCAGCAGTTCCGGGGGACAGGGGATTTACGAGCAGTACTTC
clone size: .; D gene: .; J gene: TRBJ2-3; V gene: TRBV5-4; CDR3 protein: CASSLDGAGATDTQYF; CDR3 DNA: TGTGCCAGCAGCTTGGATGGGGCAGGGGCCACAGATACGCAGTATTTT
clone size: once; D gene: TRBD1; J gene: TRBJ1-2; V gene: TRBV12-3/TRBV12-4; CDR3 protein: CASRRTGMDGYTF; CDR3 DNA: TGTGCCAGCAGGAGGACAGGGATGGATGGCTACACCTTC
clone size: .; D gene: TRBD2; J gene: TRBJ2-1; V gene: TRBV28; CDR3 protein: CASSSSGGAQNEQFF; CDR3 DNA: TGTGCCAGCAGTAGTAGCGGGGGAGCCCAGAATGAGCAGTTCTTC
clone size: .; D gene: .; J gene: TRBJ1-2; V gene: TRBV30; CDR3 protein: CAWSWGRYGYTF; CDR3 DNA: TGTGCCTGGAGTTGGGGCAGGTATGGCTACACCTTC
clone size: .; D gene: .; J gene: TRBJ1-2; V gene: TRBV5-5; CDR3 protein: CASSLGDKIYGYTF; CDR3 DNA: TGTGCCAGCAGCCTGGGGGACAAAATCTATGGCTACACCTTC
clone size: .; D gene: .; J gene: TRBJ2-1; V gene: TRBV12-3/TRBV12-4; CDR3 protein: CAVGQGSYNEQFF; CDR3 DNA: TGTGCCGTGGGGCAGGGCTCCTACAATGAGCAGTTCTTC
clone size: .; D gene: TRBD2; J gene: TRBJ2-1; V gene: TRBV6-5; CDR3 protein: CASINSGGSNEQFF; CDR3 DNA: TGTGCCAGCATCAACTCGGGGGGTTCTAATGAGCAGTTCTTC
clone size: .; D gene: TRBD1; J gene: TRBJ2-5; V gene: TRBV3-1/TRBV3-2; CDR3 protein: CASSQDRGTGGKETQYF; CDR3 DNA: TGTGCCAGCAGCCAAGATAGGGGGACAGGGGGTAAGGAGACCCAGTACTTC
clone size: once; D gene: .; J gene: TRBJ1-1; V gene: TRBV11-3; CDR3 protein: CASSAPGAAQNTEAFF; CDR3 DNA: TGTGCCAGCAGCGCTCCTGGGGCAGCTCAAAACACTGAAGCTTTCTTT
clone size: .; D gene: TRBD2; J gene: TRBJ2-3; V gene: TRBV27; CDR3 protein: CASSHPGLAGGHASSTDTQYF; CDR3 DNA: TGTGCCAGCAGTCATCCGGGACTAGCGGGGGGGCATGCGTCGAGCACAGATACGCAGTATTTT
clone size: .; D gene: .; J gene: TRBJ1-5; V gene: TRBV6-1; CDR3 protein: CASSELDRSNQPQHF; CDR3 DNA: TGTGCCAGCAGTGAGTTAGACAGGAGCAATCAGCCCCAGCATTTT
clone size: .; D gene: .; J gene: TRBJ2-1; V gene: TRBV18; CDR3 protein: CASSLGPESYNEQFF; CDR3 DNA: TGTGCCAGCTCACTGGGGCCTGAATCCTACAATGAGCAGTTCTTC
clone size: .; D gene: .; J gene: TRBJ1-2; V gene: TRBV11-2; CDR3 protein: CASSLTEGPYGYTF; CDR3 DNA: TGTGCCAGCAGCTTGACAGAAGGTCCCTATGGCTACACCTTC
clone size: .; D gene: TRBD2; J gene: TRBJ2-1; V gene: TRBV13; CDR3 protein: CASSWTSGRLYNEQFF; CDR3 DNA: TGTGCCAGCAGTTGGACTAGCGGGCGACTCTACAATGAGCAGTTCTTC
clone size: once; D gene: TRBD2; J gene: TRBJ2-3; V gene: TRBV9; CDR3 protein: CASSEGLAGRTDTQYF; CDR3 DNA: TGTGCCAGCAGCGAGGGGTTAGCGGGACGCACAGATACGCAGTATTTT
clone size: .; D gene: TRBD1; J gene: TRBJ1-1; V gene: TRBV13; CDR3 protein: CASSRVTWTGSMNTEAFF; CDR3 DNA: TGTGCCAGCAGCCGAGTGACTTGGACAGGGTCCATGAACACTGAAGCTTTCTTT
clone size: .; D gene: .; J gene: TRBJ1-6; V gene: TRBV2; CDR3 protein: CATRRGGSNSPLHF; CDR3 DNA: TGTGCCACCAGGAGAGGAGGGAGCAATTCACCCCTCCACTTT
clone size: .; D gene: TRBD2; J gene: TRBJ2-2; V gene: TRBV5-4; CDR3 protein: CASSLGLAENTGELFF; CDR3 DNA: TGTGCCAGCAGTTTGGGGCTAGCGGAAAACACCGGGGAGCTGTTTTTT
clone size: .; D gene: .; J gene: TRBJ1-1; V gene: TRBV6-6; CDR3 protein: CASLQGQNTEAFF; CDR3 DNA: TGTGCCAGCCTACAGGGTCAGAACACTGAAGCTTTCTTT